One sample yielded the 20 T cell receptor beta chains listed below, sequenced in a study of blood T cell repertoires in COVID-19. Sequenced by immunoSEQ multiplex PCR; TCRdb stores in-frame clones only, minus some. The data show about 85,000 clones, with under 85% seen just once and 11% held by the top ten. The specimen sequenced was peripheral blood. All receptors come from a man between 70 and 80 years old with acute or convalescent COVID-19.

The chain has TRBV10-3 and TRBJ2-3, with 8 bases that match TRBD1. Germline V CDR1 and CDR2: ENHRY, SYGVKD. The V segment lost 6 bases and the J segment 3 bases; nucleotides outside the gene matches: 2. This CDR3 spans 13 amino acids. CDR3 residues: CAIRRDRTDTQYF. The CDR3 DNA follows: TGTGCCATCAGAAGGGACAGGACAGATACGCAGTATTTT.

This rearrangement joins TRBV7-3 to TRBJ1-5, with 10 bases fitting TRBD1. Germline-derived CDR1 and CDR2 are SGHTA and FQGTGA. With V trimmed by 9 bases and J by 4 bases, 12 bases remained unmatched. This CDR3 spans 16 amino acids. Here the CDR3 DNA reads TGTGCCAGACACGACAGGGGGCGCGGTTGGAATCAGCCCCAGCATTTT. Encoded protein: CARHDRGRGWNQPQHF.

The chain combines TRBV6-5 with TRBJ1-2; 7 nucleotides match TRBD1. Trimming at V came to 2 bases and at J to 2 bases, leaving 5 bases not matched to a gene. Germline values: CDR1 MNHEY, CDR2 SVGAGI. The CDR3 is 15 amino acids. The CDR3 bases are TGTGCCAGCAGTTACAACAGACAGGGCAACTATGGCTACACCTTC. Amino acids: CASSYNRQGNYGYTF.

This clone was seen once. The chain combines TRBV18 with TRBJ1-1, with 7 bases matching TRBD1. This CDR3 region has 15 residues. Germline trimming cut 3 bases from V and 6 bases from J; bases unmatched to any gene: 10. Germline V lookup: CDR1 KGHSH, CDR2 LQKENI. CDR3 DNA: TGTGCCAGCTCACCTGGGACAGACACCGGAGCTGAAGCTTTCTTT. Translation gives CASSPGTDTGAEAFF. The whole variable domain, filled in from reference TRBV18 and TRBJ1-1, reads NAGVMQNPRHLVRRRGQEARLRCSPMKGHSHVYWYRQLPEEGLKFMVYLQKENIIDESGMPKERFSAEFPKEGPSILRIQQVVRGDSAAYFCASSPGTDTGAEAFFGQGTRLTVV.

In regard to this clone: A read error may produce the germline difference seen at one junction end. The CDR3 bases are TGTGCCAGCACCTTACGGGACAGCCGCTCACCCCTCCACTTT. Amino acid sequence: CASTLRDSRSPLHF. The genes are TRBV7-2 and TRBJ1-6; 7 nucleotides line up with TRBD1. The CDR3 loop spans 14 amino acids. CDR1 is SGHTA, CDR2 FQGNSA, per germline. Together with reference TRBV7-2 and TRBJ1-6, the CDR3 gives the full variable domain: GAGVSQSPSNKVTEKGKDVELRCDPISGHTALYWYRQSLGQGLEFLIYFQGNSAPDKSGLPSDRFSAERTGGSVSTLTIQRTQQEDSAVYLCASTLRDSRSPLHFGNGTRLTVT.

The CDR3 bases are TGTGCCAGCAGTTTACGGACGTCGGGGCAGCCCCAGCATTTT. Amino acid sequence: CASSLRTSGQPQHF. This chain joins TRBV28 and TRBJ1-5, with D uncertain. V was shortened by 2 bases and J by 7 bases, with 12 bases between the two germline ends. The CDR3 runs 14 residues. Germline loops: CDR1 MDHEN, CDR2 SYDVKM. Together with reference TRBV28 and TRBJ1-5, the CDR3 gives the full variable domain: DVKVTQSSRYLVKRTGEKVFLECVQDMDHENMFWYRQDPGLGLRLIYFSYDVKMKEKGDIPEGYSVSREKKERFSLILESASTNQTSMYLCASSLRTSGQPQHFGDGTRLSIL.

V is TRBV5-6 and J is TRBJ2-3; 10 bases map to TRBD1. The junction had 7 bases not matched to a gene; V was cut back by 0 bases and J by 6 bases. This CDR3 spans 16 amino acids. Per the germline V gene, CDR1 is SGHDT and CDR2 is YYEEEE. The CDR3 loop is CASSLGTGGRDDTQYF. The CDR3 nucleotides are TGTGCCAGCAGCTTGGGGACAGGGGGGCGCGACGATACGCAGTATTTT.

This CDR3 is CASRPRTGPDGYTF. Written as DNA, the CDR3 is TGCGCCAGCAGACCCAGGACAGGGCCAGATGGCTACACCTTC. This chain connects TRBV5-1 to TRBJ1-2, with 8 bases lining up with TRBD1. J gave up 6 bases and V 5 bases, and 9 bases lay outside the gene matches. The CDR3 runs to 14 residues. CDR1 is SGHRS, CDR2 YFSETQ, per germline.

The V call is TRBV28, the J call TRBJ1-1; 9 nucleotides align to TRBD1. The germline V gene encodes CDR1 MDHEN and CDR2 SYDVKM. V shed 2 bases and J 3 bases; nucleotides not matched to a gene: 1. This CDR3 has 14 amino acids. The CDR3 sequence: CASSLTGGHTEAFF. CDR3 in DNA: TGTGCCAGCAGTTTAACAGGGGGCCACACTGAAGCTTTCTTT. Drawing the rest from reference TRBV28 and TRBJ1-1, the complete variable domain is DVKVTQSSRYLVKRTGEKVFLECVQDMDHENMFWYRQDPGLGLRLIYFSYDVKMKEKGDIPEGYSVSREKKERFSLILESASTNQTSMYLCASSLTGGHTEAFFGQGTRLTVV.

J is TRBJ2-1 and V is TRBV4-1, with 8 bases fitting TRBD2. Trimming cost V 1 base and J 5 bases; bases outside gene matches: 4. Germline loops: CDR1 MGHRA, CDR2 YSYEKL. The CDR3 loop spans 15 amino acids. CDR3 DNA: TGCGCCAGCAGCCAAGCGGGGGGGCCCAACAATGAGCAGTTCTTC. Protein sequence: CASSQAGGPNNEQFF.

The gene calls are TRBV5-5 and TRBJ2-2; the match to TRBD2 covers 9 bases. With 5 bases clipped from V and 6 bases from J, the junction kept 11 bases outside the gene matches. The germline V gene has CDR1 SGHKS and CDR2 YYEKEE (reference sequence). This CDR3 is built from 16 residues. CDR3 bases: TGTGCCAGCAGTTTTGGGACTAGCCCTCCCCCCGGGGAGCTGTTTTTT. It is translated as CASSFGTSPPPGELFF. Based on the CDR3 plus reference TRBV5-5 and TRBJ2-2, the full variable domain is DAGVTQSPTHLIKTRGQQVTLRCSPISGHKSVSWYQQVLGQGPQFIFQYYEKEERGRGNFPDRFSARQFPNYSSELNVNALLLGDSALYLCASSFGTSPPPGELFFGEGSRLTVL.

The V gene is TRBV5-4, the J gene TRBJ2-7; possible D gene TRBD2, 6 bases. Germline CDR1 and CDR2: SGHNT and YYREEE (reference sequence). There are 16 residues in the CDR3. With 5 bases removed from V and 4 bases from J, the gap between germline ends came to 22 bases. CDR3 in amino acids: CASSVNRGGAGYEQYF. The DNA for the CDR3 is TGTGCCAGCAGTGTGAATAGGGGCGGGGCGGGTTACGAGCAGTACTTC.

This chain joins TRBV4-1 and TRBJ1-2; 7 positions agree with TRBD1. Germline CDR1 reads MGHRA; CDR2 reads YSYEKL. The junction had 12 bases not matched to a gene; V was cut back by 1 base and J by 4 bases. The CDR3 is made up of 17 amino acids. DNA of the CDR3: TGCGCCAGCAGCCAAGTTCACACCTCCGCAGGGGGCTATGGCTACACCTTC. Amino acid sequence: CASSQVHTSAGGYGYTF.

The chain employs TRBV28 and TRBJ1-6, with 7 bases that match TRBD1. Losses at the gene ends were 7 bases for V and 10 bases for J; bases not matched to a gene: 10. The CDR3 consists of 14 residues. From germline, CDR1 is MDHEN and CDR2 SYDVKM. The CDR3 nucleotides read TGTGCCAGCAATTCGGGACAGAGGGGATCACCCCTCCACTTT. This encodes CASNSGQRGSPLHF.

The chain uses TRBV19 and TRBJ1-6; possibly TRBD1 for D (6 bases). Germline V gene data show CDR1 as LNHDA and CDR2 as SQIVND (reference sequence). The V gene lost 4 bases and the J gene lost 3 bases, with 10 bases spanning the gap. This CDR3 spans 15 amino acids. CDR3 protein: CASSTHRDYNSPLHF. The DNA of the CDR3 is TGTGCCAGTAGTACGCACAGGGACTATAATTCACCCCTCCACTTT. Drawing the rest from reference TRBV19 and TRBJ1-6, the complete variable domain is DGGITQSPKYLFRKEGQNVTLSCEQNLNHDAMYWYRQDPGQGLRLIYYSQIVNDFQKGDIAEGYSVSREKKESFPLTVTSAQKNPTAFYLCASSTHRDYNSPLHFGNGTRLTVT.

The CDR3 spells CASSLGTQNYGYTF. CDR3 in DNA: TGTGCCAGCAGCTTGGGGACACAGAACTATGGCTACACCTTC. The rearrangement links TRBV5-4 to TRBJ1-2; maybe TRBD1 (5 bases). Germline CDR1 is SGHNT and CDR2 is YYREEE (reference sequence). Trimming took 0 bases from V and 2 from J, leaving 8 bases between them. There are 14 residues in the CDR3.

This clone was detected once. This chain connects TRBV10-3 to TRBJ2-7; 9 nucleotides match TRBD2. The trim removed 0 bases at V and 1 base at J, leaving 1 base unmatched. The CDR3 sequence is 15 residues long. Per the germline V gene, CDR1 is ENHRY and CDR2 is SYGVKD. This CDR3 reads CAISESTSGSYEQYV. The DNA for the CDR3 is TGTGCCATCAGTGAGTCAACTAGCGGGTCCTACGAGCAGTACGTC.

This clone has just a few counts. The chain links TRBV3-1 (or the pseudogene TRBV3-2) to TRBJ1-2; D might be TRBD1 (5 bases). Between the trimmed V and J ends, which lost 1 base and 1 base, there was a span of 16 bases. Germline CDR1 reads LGHDT; CDR2 reads YNNKEL (reference sequence). CDR3 length: 17 residues. The CDR3 sequence: CASSQGRRLTVNYGYTF. CDR3 DNA: TGTGCCAGCAGCCAAGGGAGACGCCTGACAGTTAACTATGGCTACACCTTC.

The chain uses TRBV3-1 (or the pseudogene TRBV3-2) and TRBJ1-2; TRBD1 is a possible D gene (6 bases). V dropped 4 bases and J dropped 3 bases, with 18 bases sitting between them. The CDR3 contains 16 residues. Germline V gives CDR1 LGHDT, CDR2 YNNKEL (reference sequence). As DNA, the CDR3 is TGTGCCAGCAGCCGCGCCCGAACAGGGATCTACTATGGCTACACCTTC. This translates into CASSRARTGIYYGYTF.

The gene calls are TRBV6-5 and TRBJ2-5; possibly TRBD1 for D (6 bases). Per the germline V gene, CDR1 is MNHEY and CDR2 is SVGAGI. The CDR3 spans 14 residues. Trimming removed 5 bases from V and 2 bases from J, with 12 bases in between. CDR3 DNA: TGTGCCAGCAGTCTTTCAGGGGCGCAAGAGACCCAGTACTTC. Translation: CASSLSGAQETQYF.